This T cell receptor (beta chain) was identified in a study of blood T cell repertoires in COVID-19. As for the study in general: Collection of acute and convalescent COVID-19 samples took place in the United States, Italy and Spain.

CDR1 SNHLY and CDR2 FYNNEI come from the germline V gene. CDR3 size: 12 residues. J lost 12 bases, V lost 6 bases, and 7 bases had no gene match. TCRdb's table, derived via immunoSEQ multiplex PCR, lists solely in-frame clones and lacks some. The sample carries about 250,000 clones, around 81% recorded once. The rearrangement joins TRBV2 to TRBJ2-1; 8 bases map to TRBD2. Sequencing used peripheral blood. This TCR was sampled from an older woman with active or convalescent COVID-19. The CDR3 loop is CASSPGGVRQFF. CDR3 DNA: TGTGCCAGCAGCCCCGGGGGGGTGAGGCAGTTCTTC.